This TCR beta chain was recovered during a study of CD8+ T cells in alopecia areata (dated by TCRdb to 2017 to 2018). A note on the overall study: Treated patients were enrolled in an open-label pilot trial of oral tofacitinib, 5 to 10 mg twice daily, for moderate-to-severe alopecia areata. Tofacitinib was given for 6 to 18 months, followed by 6 months of follow-up off drug to assess delayed response and recurrence. The study used high-throughput TCRbeta sequencing to examine T cell clonal expansion in alopecia areata, in both the C3H/HeJ mouse model and human patients. In humans, TCRbeta sequencing was performed on scalp tissue and on sorted CD4+ and CD8+ peripheral blood T cells from healthy controls and from patients with patchy or totalis/universalis alopecia areata. Patients on tofacitinib were biopsied at baseline and after 4 and 24 weeks of treatment, and several of the patients also had a later scalp biopsy. Scalp clonality was compared across normal scalp (n=4), patchy alopecia areata scalp (n=8), and alopecia totalis/universalis scalp (n=8). The RNA source kit depended on sample type: the PAXgene miRNA kit for fixed scalp, the miRNeasy kit for PBMCs, and the RNeasy kit for mouse skin. TCRbeta CDR3 regions were amplified by immunoSEQ multiplex PCR using 35 Vbeta forward and 13 Jbeta reverse primers.

Details on this clone: Its binding antigen is unknown. No much larger clone exists at a distance of one base, and base qualities are not known.

The sample's time point label, in plain terms: baseline before oral tofacitinib. Lesional scalp punch biopsies and peripheral blood were obtained from alopecia areata patients. After PBMCs were isolated by density centrifugation and stained for CD3, CD4 and CD8, a FACSAria was used to sort CD4+ and CD8+ T cells. Library preparation was by the immunoSEQ multiplex PCR assay. RNA was extracted from all samples and reverse transcribed into cDNA, which served as template for TCR sequencing. SuperScript III was used for first-strand cDNA synthesis, primed with a 2:1 mix of oligo-dT and random hexamers. Amplification bias was assessed with a synthetic immune receptor repertoire, and residual bias was removed computationally. Concerning the study's data processing: After raw reads were preprocessed to remove errors, the CDR3 was defined following IMGT conventions as running from the conserved cysteine to phenylalanine. Clonality was computed by normalizing Shannon entropy by log2 of the number of productive unique TCRs and subtracting the result from 1. Whether scalp clones were CD4 or CD8 was inferred by matching scalp TCRbeta sequences against CD4 and CD8 repertoires sorted from blood. TCRdb took this table from immuneACCESS and kept in-frame rearrangements with V and J called. Such tables lack part of the clones; where checked against another copy, unresolved V genes explain under half of the gap, and the rest is unexplained. V and J calls and clone size follow that table, whereas D and trimming were derived from the DNA. For this sample there are over 110,000 clones; 45% to 60% appear just once. 0.85% to 1% of the sample is in the top ten clones.

General conclusions and limits of the study: Shared TCR sequences between patients were less evident than in mice, which may be partly attributable to HLA diversity in the patient population. Resident alphabeta T cells in normal human skin are also sequenced, complicating scalp TCR repertoire analysis, unlike mouse skin dominated by gammadelta T cells. Higher clonality and more expanded CD8+ clones were observed in lesional scalp than in normal scalp, particularly in alopecia totalis/universalis, a finding suggestive of antigenic drive.

The germline V gene provides CDR1 MDHEN and CDR2 SYDVKM. From the cysteine up to the phenylalanine, the CDR3 has a length of 14 residues. The CDR3 DNA has 42 bases and is translated from base 1. V sheds 3 bases and J sheds 3 bases, leaving 11 bases between their ends. The chain is made from TRBV28 and TRBJ1-2, with TRBD1 perhaps the D gene, on 5 matching bases. This TCR was recovered from a human donor with alopecia areata. Sample: CD4+ T cells sorted from blood, taken at week 0. The nucleotide sequence is TGTGCCAGCAGTTTTGGCAGGGCAGACTATGGCTACACCTTC. This is translated as CASSFGRADYGYTF.